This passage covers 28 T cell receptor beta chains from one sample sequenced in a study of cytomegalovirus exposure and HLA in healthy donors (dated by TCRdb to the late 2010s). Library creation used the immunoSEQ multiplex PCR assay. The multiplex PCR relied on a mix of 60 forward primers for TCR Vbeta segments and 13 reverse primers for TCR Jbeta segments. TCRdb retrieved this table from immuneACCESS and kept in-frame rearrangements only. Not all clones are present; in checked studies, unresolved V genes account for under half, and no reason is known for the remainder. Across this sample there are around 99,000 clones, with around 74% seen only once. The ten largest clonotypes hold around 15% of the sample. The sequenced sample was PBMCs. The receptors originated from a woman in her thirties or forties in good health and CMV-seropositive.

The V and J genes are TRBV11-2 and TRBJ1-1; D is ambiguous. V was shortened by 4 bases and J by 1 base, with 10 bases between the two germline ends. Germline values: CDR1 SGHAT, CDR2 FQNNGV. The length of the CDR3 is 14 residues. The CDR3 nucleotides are TGTGCCAGCAGCTCCCCGGGTGGGAACACTGAAGCTTTCTTT. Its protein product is CASSSPGGNTEAFF.

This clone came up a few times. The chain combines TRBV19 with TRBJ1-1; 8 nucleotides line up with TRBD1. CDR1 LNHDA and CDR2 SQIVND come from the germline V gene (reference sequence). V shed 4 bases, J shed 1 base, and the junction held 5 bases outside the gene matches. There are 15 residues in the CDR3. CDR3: CASSRTGTGNTEAFF. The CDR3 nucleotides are TGTGCCAGTAGTAGAACCGGGACAGGGAACACTGAAGCTTTCTTT.

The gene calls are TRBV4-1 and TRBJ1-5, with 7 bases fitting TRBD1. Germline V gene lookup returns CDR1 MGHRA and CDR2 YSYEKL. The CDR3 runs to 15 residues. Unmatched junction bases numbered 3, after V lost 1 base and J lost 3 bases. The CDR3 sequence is CASSQGQGINQPQHF. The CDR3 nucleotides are TGCGCCAGCAGCCAAGGACAGGGCATCAATCAGCCCCAGCATTTT.

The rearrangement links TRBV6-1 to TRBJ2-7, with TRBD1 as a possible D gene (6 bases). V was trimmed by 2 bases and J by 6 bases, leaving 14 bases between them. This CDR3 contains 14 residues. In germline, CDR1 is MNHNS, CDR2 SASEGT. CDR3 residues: CASSERGRGIEQYF. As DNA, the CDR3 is TGTGCCAGCAGTGAACGGGGCAGGGGAATCGAGCAGTACTTC.

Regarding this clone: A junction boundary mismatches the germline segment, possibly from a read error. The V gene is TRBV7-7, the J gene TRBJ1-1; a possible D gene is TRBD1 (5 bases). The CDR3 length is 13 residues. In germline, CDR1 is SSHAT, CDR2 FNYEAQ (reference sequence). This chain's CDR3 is CASSLVRGTEAFF. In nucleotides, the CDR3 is TGTGCTAGCAGCTTAGTAAGGGGCACTGAAGCTTTCTTT. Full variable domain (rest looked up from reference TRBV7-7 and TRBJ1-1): GAGVSQSPRYKVTKRGQDVTLRCDPISSHATLYWYQQALGQGPEFLTYFNYEAQPDKSGLPSDRFSAERPEGSISTLTIQRTEQRDSAMYRCASSLVRGTEAFFGQGTRLTVV.

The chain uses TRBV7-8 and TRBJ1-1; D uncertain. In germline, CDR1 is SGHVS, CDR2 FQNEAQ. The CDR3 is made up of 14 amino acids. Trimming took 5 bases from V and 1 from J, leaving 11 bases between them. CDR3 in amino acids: CASSLNTANTEAFF. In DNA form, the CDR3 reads TGTGCCAGCAGCCTCAACACAGCGAACACTGAAGCTTTCTTT.

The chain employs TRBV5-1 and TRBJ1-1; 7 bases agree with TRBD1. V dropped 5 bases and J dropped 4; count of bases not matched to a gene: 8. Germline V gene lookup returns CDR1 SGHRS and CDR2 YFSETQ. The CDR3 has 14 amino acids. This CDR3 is CASRNEGAGTEAFF. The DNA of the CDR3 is TGCGCCAGCAGAAACGAGGGGGCTGGCACTGAAGCTTTCTTT.

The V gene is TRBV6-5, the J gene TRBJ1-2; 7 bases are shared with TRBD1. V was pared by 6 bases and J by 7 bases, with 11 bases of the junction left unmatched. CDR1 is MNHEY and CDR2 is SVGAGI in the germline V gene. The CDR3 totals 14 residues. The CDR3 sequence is CASSPIDRAGGYTF. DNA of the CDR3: TGTGCCAGCAGCCCGATCGACAGGGCAGGTGGCTACACCTTC.

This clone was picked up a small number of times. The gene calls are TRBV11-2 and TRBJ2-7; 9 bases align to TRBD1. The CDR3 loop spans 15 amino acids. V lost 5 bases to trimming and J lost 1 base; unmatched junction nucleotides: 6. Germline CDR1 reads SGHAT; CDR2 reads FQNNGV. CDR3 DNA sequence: TGTGCCAGCAGCGGCCCCGGGACAGGGTCCTACGAGCAGTACTTC. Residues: CASSGPGTGSYEQYF.

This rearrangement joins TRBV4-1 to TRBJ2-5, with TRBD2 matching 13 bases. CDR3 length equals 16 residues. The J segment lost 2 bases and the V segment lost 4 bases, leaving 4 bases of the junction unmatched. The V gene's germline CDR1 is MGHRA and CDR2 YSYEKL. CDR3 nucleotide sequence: TGCGCCAGCAGCCTGGGACTAGCGGGGTTACAAGAGACCCAGTACTTC. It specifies CASSLGLAGLQETQYF.

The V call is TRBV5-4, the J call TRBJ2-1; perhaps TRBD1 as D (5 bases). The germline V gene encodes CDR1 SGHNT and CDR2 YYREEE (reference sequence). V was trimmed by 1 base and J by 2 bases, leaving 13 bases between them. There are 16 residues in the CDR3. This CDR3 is CASSLSPAGTYNEQFF. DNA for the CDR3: TGTGCCAGCAGCTTGAGTCCTGCAGGGACCTACAATGAGCAGTTCTTC.

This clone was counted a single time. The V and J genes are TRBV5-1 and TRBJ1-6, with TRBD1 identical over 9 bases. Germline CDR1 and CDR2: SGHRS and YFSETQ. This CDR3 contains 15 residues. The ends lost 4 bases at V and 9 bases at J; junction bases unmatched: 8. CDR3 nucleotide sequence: TGCGCCAGCAGCCCGGGACAGGGTCAGATTTCACCCCTCCACTTT. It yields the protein CASSPGQGQISPLHF.

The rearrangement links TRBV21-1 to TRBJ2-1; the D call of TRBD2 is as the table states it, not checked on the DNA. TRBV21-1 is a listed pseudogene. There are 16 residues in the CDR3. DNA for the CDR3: TGTGCCAGCAGCAATAAAGGGCTAGCGGGGGAGGATAAGCAGTTCTTC. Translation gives CASSNKGLAGEDKQFF.

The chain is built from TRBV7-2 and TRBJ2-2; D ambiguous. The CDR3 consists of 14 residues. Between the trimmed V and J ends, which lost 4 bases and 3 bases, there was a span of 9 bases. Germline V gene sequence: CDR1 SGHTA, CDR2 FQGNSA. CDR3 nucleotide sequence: TGTGCCAGCAGCTACGGAGTTCACACCGGGGAGCTGTTTTTT. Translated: CASSYGVHTGELFF.

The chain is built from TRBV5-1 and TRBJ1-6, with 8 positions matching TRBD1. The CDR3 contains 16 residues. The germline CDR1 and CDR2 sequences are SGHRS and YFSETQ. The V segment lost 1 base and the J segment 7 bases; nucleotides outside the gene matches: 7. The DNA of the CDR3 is TGCGCCAGCAGCTTGTGGCAGGGGGCATCGAATTCACCCCTCCACTTT. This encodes CASSLWQGASNSPLHF.

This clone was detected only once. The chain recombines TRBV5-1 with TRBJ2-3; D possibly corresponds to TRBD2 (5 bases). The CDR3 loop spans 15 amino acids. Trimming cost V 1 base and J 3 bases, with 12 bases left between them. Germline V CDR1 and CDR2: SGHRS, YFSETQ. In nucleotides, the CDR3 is TGCGCCAGCAGCTTGAACGCGGGTGGAACAGATACGCAGTATTTT. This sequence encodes CASSLNAGGTDTQYF.

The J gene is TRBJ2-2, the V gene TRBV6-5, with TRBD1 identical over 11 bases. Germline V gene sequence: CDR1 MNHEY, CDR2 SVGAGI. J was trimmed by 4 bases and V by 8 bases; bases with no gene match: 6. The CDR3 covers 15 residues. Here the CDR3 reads CASVSGTGGTGELFF. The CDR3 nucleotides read TGTGCCAGCGTTTCCGGGACAGGGGGCACCGGGGAGCTGTTTTTT.

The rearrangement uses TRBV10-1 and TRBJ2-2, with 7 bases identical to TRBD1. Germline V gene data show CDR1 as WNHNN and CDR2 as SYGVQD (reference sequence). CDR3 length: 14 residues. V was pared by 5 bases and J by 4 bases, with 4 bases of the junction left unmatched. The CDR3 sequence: CASSKQGPTGELFF. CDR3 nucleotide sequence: TGCGCCAGCAGTAAACAGGGGCCCACCGGGGAGCTGTTTTTT.

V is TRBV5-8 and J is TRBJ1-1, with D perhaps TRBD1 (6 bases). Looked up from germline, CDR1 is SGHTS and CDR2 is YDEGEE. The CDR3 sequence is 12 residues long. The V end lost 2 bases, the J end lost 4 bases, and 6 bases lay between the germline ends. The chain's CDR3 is CASSFRGTEAFF. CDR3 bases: TGTGCCAGCAGCTTCAGGGGCACTGAAGCTTTCTTT.

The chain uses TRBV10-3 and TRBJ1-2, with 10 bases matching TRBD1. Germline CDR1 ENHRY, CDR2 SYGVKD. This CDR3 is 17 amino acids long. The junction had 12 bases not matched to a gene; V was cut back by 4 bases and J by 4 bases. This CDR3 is CAISGETGGADSYGYTF. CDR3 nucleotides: TGTGCCATCAGTGGCGAGACAGGGGGCGCGGATAGCTATGGCTACACCTTC.

CDR3 protein: CAWSVRLRDQETQYF. The CDR3 DNA reads as TGTGCCTGGAGTGTACGGCTACGGGACCAAGAGACCCAGTACTTC. This chain uses TRBV30 with TRBJ2-5; no clear D gene. Germline CDR1 and CDR2: GTSNPN and SVGIG (reference sequence). The CDR3 length is 15 residues. Deletions cut 0 bases from V and 0 bases from J, with 11 bases between.

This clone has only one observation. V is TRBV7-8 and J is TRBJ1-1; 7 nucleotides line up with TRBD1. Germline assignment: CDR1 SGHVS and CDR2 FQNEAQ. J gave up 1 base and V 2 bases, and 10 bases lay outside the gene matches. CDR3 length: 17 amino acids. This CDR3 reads CASSLLDRIWGNTEAFF. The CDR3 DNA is TGTGCCAGCAGCTTACTGGACAGGATCTGGGGGAACACTGAAGCTTTCTTT.

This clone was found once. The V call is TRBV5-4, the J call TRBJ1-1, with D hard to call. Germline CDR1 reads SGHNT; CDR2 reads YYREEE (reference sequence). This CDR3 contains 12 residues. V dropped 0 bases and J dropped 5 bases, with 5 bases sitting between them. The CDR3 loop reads CASSLDGTEAFF. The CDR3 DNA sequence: TGTGCCAGCAGCTTGGACGGGACTGAAGCTTTCTTT.

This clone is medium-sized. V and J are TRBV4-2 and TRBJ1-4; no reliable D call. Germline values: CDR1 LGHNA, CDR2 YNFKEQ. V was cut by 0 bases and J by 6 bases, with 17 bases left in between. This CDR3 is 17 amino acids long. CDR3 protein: CASSQDPQIVRDEKLFF. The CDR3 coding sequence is TGTGCCAGCAGCCAAGATCCCCAGATCGTGAGGGATGAAAAACTGTTTTTT.

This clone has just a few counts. CDR3 coding DNA: TGTGCCAGCAGCGGCGCCCCGGTCGGCACTGAAGCTTTCTTT. This translates into CASSGAPVGTEAFF. V and J are TRBV9 and TRBJ1-1; D gene ambiguous. The CDR3 is made up of 14 amino acids. The V end was cut by 3 bases, the J end by 4 bases, with 13 bases between. Germline V gene data show CDR1 as SGDLS and CDR2 as YYNGEE.

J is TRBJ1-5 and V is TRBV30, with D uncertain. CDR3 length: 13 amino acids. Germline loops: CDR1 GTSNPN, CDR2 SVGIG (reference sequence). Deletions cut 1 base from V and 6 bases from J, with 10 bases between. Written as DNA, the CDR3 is TGTGCCTGGAGTGGGCAGGCAGGTCAGCCCCAGCATTTT. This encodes CAWSGQAGQPQHF.

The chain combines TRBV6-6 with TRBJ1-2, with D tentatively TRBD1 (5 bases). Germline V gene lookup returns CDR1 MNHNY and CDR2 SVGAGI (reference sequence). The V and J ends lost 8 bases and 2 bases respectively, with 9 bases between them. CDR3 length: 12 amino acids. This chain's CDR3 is CASGTLNYGYTF. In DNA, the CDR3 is TGTGCCAGCGGGACTTTAAACTATGGCTACACCTTC.

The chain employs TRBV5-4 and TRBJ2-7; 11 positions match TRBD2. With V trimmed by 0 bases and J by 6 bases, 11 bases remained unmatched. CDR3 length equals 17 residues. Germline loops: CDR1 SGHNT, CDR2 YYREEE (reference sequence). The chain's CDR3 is CASSLVLAGGQITEQYF. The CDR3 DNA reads TGTGCCAGCAGCTTGGTTCTAGCGGGGGGCCAAATTACCGAGCAGTACTTC.